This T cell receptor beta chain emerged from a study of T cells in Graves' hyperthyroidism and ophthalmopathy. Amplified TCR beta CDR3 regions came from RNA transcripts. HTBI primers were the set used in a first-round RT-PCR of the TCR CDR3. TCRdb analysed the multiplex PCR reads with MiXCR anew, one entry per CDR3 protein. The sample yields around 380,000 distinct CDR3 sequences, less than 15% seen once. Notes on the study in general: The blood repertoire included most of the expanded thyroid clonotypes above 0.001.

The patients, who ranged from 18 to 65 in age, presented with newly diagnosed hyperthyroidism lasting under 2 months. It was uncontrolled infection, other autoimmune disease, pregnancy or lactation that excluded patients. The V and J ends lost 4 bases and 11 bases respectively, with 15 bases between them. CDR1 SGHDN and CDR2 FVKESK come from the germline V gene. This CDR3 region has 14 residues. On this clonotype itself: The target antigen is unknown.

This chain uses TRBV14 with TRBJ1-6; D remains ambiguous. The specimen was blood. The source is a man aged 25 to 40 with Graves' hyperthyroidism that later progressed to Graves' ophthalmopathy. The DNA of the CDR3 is TGTGCCAGCAGCCTTGGGGTCGTGGGGACACCCCTCCACTTT. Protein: CASSLGVVGTPLHF.